A selection of T cell receptor beta chains follows, all from one sample in a study of blood T cell repertoires in COVID-19. Clones were sequenced by immunoSEQ multiplex PCR, and TCRdb holds only the in-frame ones, with some missing. The data hold about 230,000 clones, with roughly 80% observed a single time. Sequencing was done on a sample of peripheral blood. The receptors stem from a woman of 80 years or more with acute or convalescent COVID-19. Both conserved end residues are part of each CDR3. D genes are given only for firm matches. Clone sizes are given selectively: once, few, many, or a class where the clone is expanded.

v_call: TRBV3-1/TRBV3-2; j_call: TRBJ1-5; clone_size: few; d_call: TRBD1; cdr3_nt: TGTGCCAGCAGCCGCGGGACAGTTAGCAATCAGCCCCAGCATTTT; cdr3_aa: CASSRGTVSNQPQHF
v_call: TRBV7-2; j_call: TRBJ2-7; clone_size: NA; d_call: TRBD2; cdr3_nt: TGTGCCAGCAGCTCCGGGCTAGCGGGACGGTGGGAGCAGTACTTC; cdr3_aa: CASSSGLAGRWEQYF
v_call: TRBV19; j_call: TRBJ2-3; clone_size: once; d_call: NA; cdr3_nt: TGTGCCACCAACCTCGGGACTAGCACAGATACGCAGTATTTT; cdr3_aa: CATNLGTSTDTQYF
v_call: TRBV29-1; j_call: TRBJ1-2; clone_size: NA; d_call: NA; cdr3_nt: TGCAGCTTTGGAGGGAGGGCTAACTATGGCTACACCTTC; cdr3_aa: CSFGGRANYGYTF
v_call: TRBV24-1; j_call: TRBJ2-5; clone_size: once; d_call: NA; cdr3_nt: TGTGCCACCAGTGATTTGAGTACAGCCCAAGAGACCCAGTACTTC; cdr3_aa: CATSDLSTAQETQYF
v_call: TRBV3-1/TRBV3-2; j_call: TRBJ2-3; clone_size: once; d_call: NA; cdr3_nt: TGTGCCAGCAGCCAAGATCCGCGGATTCTTCGCACAGATACGCAGTATTTT; cdr3_aa: CASSQDPRILRTDTQYF
v_call: TRBV2; j_call: TRBJ2-7; clone_size: NA; d_call: TRBD1; cdr3_nt: TGTGCCAGCAGTGACCTTTTGGGACAGGGGACCTACGAGCAGTACTTC; cdr3_aa: CASSDLLGQGTYEQYF
v_call: TRBV7-2; j_call: TRBJ2-2; clone_size: NA; d_call: TRBD1; cdr3_nt: TGTGCCAGCAGCCCGGGGACAGGGGGTTACACCGGGGAGCTGTTTTTT; cdr3_aa: CASSPGTGGYTGELFF
v_call: TRBV2; j_call: TRBJ2-7; clone_size: NA; d_call: TRBD1; cdr3_nt: TGTGCCAGCAGTGAAGGATTGGCAGGGGGCTACGAGCAGTACTTC; cdr3_aa: CASSEGLAGGYEQYF
v_call: TRBV28; j_call: TRBJ1-4; clone_size: NA; d_call: NA; cdr3_nt: TGTGCCACCACGAGGTCAGGGAACGAAAAACTGTTTTTT; cdr3_aa: CATTRSGNEKLFF
v_call: TRBV2; j_call: TRBJ2-7; clone_size: NA; d_call: NA; cdr3_nt: TGTGCCAGCTCACAGGAGGGGGCCCCATTAAACTACGAGCAGTACTTC; cdr3_aa: CASSQEGAPLNYEQYF
v_call: TRBV6-1; j_call: TRBJ2-3; clone_size: NA; d_call: TRBD2; cdr3_nt: TGTGCCAGCAGTGTAGGGTTTTGGACTAGCGGGAGGTTCACAGATACGCAGTATTTT; cdr3_aa: CASSVGFWTSGRFTDTQYF
v_call: TRBV11-2; j_call: TRBJ1-2; clone_size: NA; d_call: TRBD1; cdr3_nt: TGTGCCAGCAGCTTATTGACAGGGCGTCACTATGGCTACACCTTC; cdr3_aa: CASSLLTGRHYGYTF
v_call: TRBV19; j_call: TRBJ1-6; clone_size: few; d_call: NA; cdr3_nt: TGTGCCAGTAGTTTACAGGGTAGAGGGAATTCACCCCTCCACTTT; cdr3_aa: CASSLQGRGNSPLHF
v_call: TRBV5-1; j_call: TRBJ2-6; clone_size: once; d_call: NA; cdr3_nt: TGCGCCAGCAGCTTGAACAGGGAAGTTTCTGGGGCCAACGTCCTGACTTTC; cdr3_aa: CASSLNREVSGANVLTF
v_call: TRBV19; j_call: TRBJ1-1; clone_size: NA; d_call: NA; cdr3_nt: TGTGCCAGTAGTTCCGACACTGAAGCTTTCTTT; cdr3_aa: CASSSDTEAFF
v_call: TRBV21-1; j_call: TRBJ2-7; clone_size: NA; d_call: NA; cdr3_nt: TGTGCCAGCAGCAAAGCGGCAGACTACTACGAGCAGTACTTC; cdr3_aa: CASSKAADYYEQYF
v_call: TRBV5-1; j_call: TRBJ1-4; clone_size: NA; d_call: TRBD1; cdr3_nt: TGCGCCAGCAGCTTGGGACAGGGGACTAATGAAAAACTGTTTTTT; cdr3_aa: CASSLGQGTNEKLFF
v_call: TRBV3-1/TRBV3-2; j_call: TRBJ2-5; clone_size: NA; d_call: TRBD2; cdr3_nt: TGTGCCAGCAGCTATGGGACTAGCGGGATGAAAGAGACCCAGTACTTC; cdr3_aa: CASSYGTSGMKETQYF
v_call: TRBV15; j_call: TRBJ1-5; clone_size: NA; d_call: NA; cdr3_nt: TGTGCCACCAGCAGAGAAATACAAAGGGAGAGCAATCAGCCCCAGCATTTT; cdr3_aa: CATSREIQRESNQPQHF
v_call: TRBV28; j_call: TRBJ2-7; clone_size: NA; d_call: TRBD2; cdr3_nt: TGTGCCAGCAGTTTTTTCGTAGCGGGGCTCTCCTACGAGCAGTACTTC; cdr3_aa: CASSFFVAGLSYEQYF
v_call: TRBV4-2; j_call: TRBJ1-1; clone_size: once; d_call: NA; cdr3_nt: TGTGCCAGCAGCCAAAAAATCGCCACAGGGAGCACTGAAGCTTTCTTT; cdr3_aa: CASSQKIATGSTEAFF
v_call: TRBV27; j_call: TRBJ1-1; clone_size: few; d_call: NA; cdr3_nt: TGTGCCAGCAGTTCCCCGGGTAGTGAAGCTTTCTTT; cdr3_aa: CASSSPGSEAFF
v_call: TRBV28; j_call: TRBJ1-5; clone_size: few; d_call: NA; cdr3_nt: TGTGCCAGCAGTCTGGGGGGAGAAGGTCAGCCCCAGCATTTT; cdr3_aa: CASSLGGEGQPQHF
v_call: TRBV6-5; j_call: TRBJ2-7; clone_size: few; d_call: NA; cdr3_nt: TGTGCCAGCAAAGTGATGGGGGGGGCCTCCTACGAGCAGTACTTC; cdr3_aa: CASKVMGGASYEQYF
v_call: TRBV6-5; j_call: TRBJ1-2; clone_size: few; d_call: NA; cdr3_nt: TGTGCCAGCAGTTACTCGAGGCAGGGTGGAGGCTACACCTTC; cdr3_aa: CASSYSRQGGGYTF
v_call: TRBV9; j_call: TRBJ1-2; clone_size: NA; d_call: TRBD1; cdr3_nt: TGTGCCAGCAGCTGGAAGGACAGGGACTATGGCTACACCTTC; cdr3_aa: CASSWKDRDYGYTF
v_call: TRBV6-5; j_call: TRBJ2-1; clone_size: NA; d_call: TRBD2; cdr3_nt: TGTGCCAGTACGGTAGCGGGAGTTGTTAATGAGCAGTTCTTC; cdr3_aa: CASTVAGVVNEQFF
v_call: TRBV7-2; j_call: TRBJ2-1; clone_size: NA; d_call: NA; cdr3_nt: TGTGCCAGCAGCTCAAGGACCCAGGGATATGAGCAGTTCTTC; cdr3_aa: CASSSRTQGYEQFF
v_call: TRBV6-4; j_call: TRBJ2-2; clone_size: NA; d_call: TRBD1; cdr3_nt: TGTGCCAGCAGACAGGGGCGCACCGGGGAGCTGTTTTTT; cdr3_aa: CASRQGRTGELFF
v_call: TRBV14; j_call: TRBJ1-2; clone_size: NA; d_call: TRBD1; cdr3_nt: TGTGCCAGCAGCCAAGGACAGGGGGGAGGCTACACCTTC; cdr3_aa: CASSQGQGGGYTF